Listed here is a single T cell receptor (beta chain). The target antigen is unknown. Several immunoSEQ 96-well plates shared each subset's DNA, each plate a replicate. Original data processing: ImmunoSEQ supplied junction-only sequences lacking quality scores, so filtering was different. Sequencing used immunoSEQ multiplex PCR; TCRdb keeps in-frame clones, though not all of them. The V and J calls and clone size are taken from that table; D and trimming were inferred from the DNA. Here the sample spans around 990,000 clones, approximately 80% being singletons. The data were taken from a study of shared clonotypes between healthy human individuals. Study results and limitations: Even with large depth, rarefaction showed that sorted-subset sequencing was incomplete. The donor pool, a small one, limited the genetic and exposure-history diversity represented.

The CDR3 spans 14 residues. The germline gives CDR1 ENHRY, CDR2 SYGVKD. Trimming removed 1 base from V and 4 bases from J, with 10 bases in between. The sequenced sample was memory CD4+ T cells from PBMCs. Stated subset: CD45RA-negative fraction. The chain has TRBV10-3 and TRBJ1-1; D gene unclear. This TCR was recovered from a man between 18 and 35 years old in good health. Some clones in this sample may be carry-over from other donors' samples. This CDR3 reads CAISEYLGSTEAFF. CDR3 DNA sequence: TGTGCCATCAGTGAGTATCTTGGGAGCACTGAAGCTTTCTTT.